The 27 T cell receptor beta chains in this list originate from one sample, sequenced in a study of blood T cells in healthy people across ages (dated by TCRdb to the mid-2010s). Receptor amplification or capture employed 5' RACE. The reads were generated on an Illumina HiSeq 2500. A second roughly 7 to 11 cycle PCR used a sample-barcoded 5' primer and a J-beta primer mix. The raw public reads went through TCRdb reprocessing: fastp at Q25, MiXCR clone calling, in-frame beta chains kept. All rows with the same CDR3 protein become a single entry with the most common DNA and genes. The sample contains 500,000 to 550,000 distinct CDR3 sequences, around 24% of them found a single time. Approximately 10% of the sample comes from the top ten. In addition, the sample was reused for a study of T cells of mothers and their children.

Sequencing input: blood. The receptors stem from a boy aged 5 to 17 in good health.

This sequence joins TRBV7-9 and TRBJ2-5; the D gene is possibly TRBD1 (6 bases). The germline V and J ends were trimmed by 5 bases and 5 bases, with 18 bases remaining between them. The CDR3 runs 15 residues. Per germline, CDR1 SEHNR and CDR2 FQNEAQ (reference sequence). The CDR3 nucleotides are TGTGCCAGCAGCAAGGGGGACGAGATTAGGGAGACCCAGTACTTC. Translated, it gives CASSKGDEIRETQYF.

V and J are TRBV2 and TRBJ2-1; 10 bases align to TRBD2. Germline CDR1 reads SNHLY; CDR2 reads FYNNEI. With 6 bases clipped from V and 4 bases from J, the junction kept 9 bases outside the gene matches. The CDR3 totals 16 residues. The CDR3 is CASRRLAGEVYNEQFF. DNA for the CDR3: TGTGCCAGCAGGAGGCTAGCGGGAGAAGTTTACAATGAGCAGTTCTTC.

This clonotype was counted ten times or more. The genes are TRBV7-2 and TRBJ2-7, with TRBD1 matching 8 bases. This CDR3 has 14 residues. Germline V gene sequence: CDR1 SGHTA, CDR2 FQGNSA. Trimming removed 5 bases from V and 5 bases from J; junction bases left unmatched: 8. The CDR3 spells CASSPGTGGDEQYF. The CDR3 bases are TGTGCCAGCAGCCCCGGGACAGGAGGAGACGAGCAGTACTTC. Based on the CDR3 plus reference TRBV7-2 and TRBJ2-7, the full variable domain is GAGVSQSPSNKVTEKGKDVELRCDPISGHTALYWYRQSLGQGLEFLIYFQGNSAPDKSGLPSDRFSAERTGGSVSTLTIQRTQQEDSAVYLCASSPGTGGDEQYFGPGTRLTVT.

The chain recombines TRBV7-9 with TRBJ2-2; maybe TRBD2 (6 bases). V gave up 0 bases and J gave up 7 bases, with 15 bases separating them. The CDR3 totals 16 residues. Germline CDR1 reads SEHNR; CDR2 reads FQNEAQ (reference sequence). CDR3 amino acids: CASSLAPGVYGGELFF. In nucleotides, the CDR3 is TGTGCCAGCAGCTTAGCGCCGGGGGTATATGGCGGGGAGCTGTTTTTT. Full variable domain (rest looked up from reference TRBV7-9 and TRBJ2-2): DTGVSQNPRHKITKRGQNVTFRCDPISEHNRLYWYRQTLGQGPEFLTYFQNEAQLEKSRLLSDRFSAERPKGSFSTLEIQRTEQGDSAMYLCASSLAPGVYGGELFFGEGSRLTVL.

This clonotype was found a few times. CDR3 in amino acids: CAISVLLGNEQFF. As DNA, the CDR3 is TGTGCCATCAGTGTACTTTTAGGGAATGAGCAGTTCTTC. The chain uses TRBV10-3 and TRBJ2-1; D gene uncertain. The CDR3 extends over 13 amino acids. The germline V and J ends were trimmed by 4 bases and 7 bases, with 11 bases remaining between them. Germline loops: CDR1 ENHRY, CDR2 SYGVKD.

The chain carries TRBV28 and TRBJ2-5, with a weak D call TRBD2 (6 bases). Gene TRBJ2-1 matches the end of the DNA better, so the J call may be wrong. Per the germline V gene, CDR1 is MDHEN and CDR2 is SYDVKM. The CDR3 is made up of 13 amino acids. The CDR3, as DNA: TGTGCCAGCAGTCCGCCTAGCGTCGATGAGCAGTTCTTC. The encoded protein is CASSPPSVDEQFF.

This clonotype was seen ten or more times. CDR3 region: CASSYSGTGKNTEAFF. The CDR3 DNA follows: TGTGCCAGCAGTTACTCGGGGACAGGCAAGAACACTGAAGCTTTCTTT. The rearrangement joins TRBV6-5 to TRBJ1-1; 8 positions match TRBD1. The V gene's germline CDR1 is MNHEY and CDR2 SVGAGI. V shed 0 bases, J shed 1 base, and the junction held 4 bases outside the gene matches. The CDR3 is 16 amino acids.

This clonotype was observed a few times. J is TRBJ1-1 and V is TRBV27, with a tentative D call TRBD1 (5 bases). Per germline, CDR1 MNHEY and CDR2 SMNVEV (reference sequence). The CDR3 contains 14 residues. The ends were cut back, 10 bases at V and 3 bases at J, with 18 bases in the middle. CDR3 region: CATYGGVFHTEAFF. CDR3 DNA: TGTGCCACCTACGGGGGAGTGTTTCACACTGAAGCTTTCTTT.

V is TRBV12-3 or TRBV12-4 and J is TRBJ1-6, with 7 bases matching TRBD1. The CDR3 totals 15 residues. The ends lost 6 bases at V and 7 bases at J; junction bases unmatched: 9. CDR3 region: CASSSTGPQNSPLHF. DNA of the CDR3: TGTGCCAGCAGCTCGACAGGGCCACAAAATTCACCCCTCCACTTT.

J is TRBJ2-5 and V is TRBV4-3; no clear D. The CDR3 has 13 residues. Germline values: CDR1 LGHNA, CDR2 YSLEER. V lost 6 bases, J lost 3 bases, and 11 bases lay in between. The CDR3 loop reads CASSHTQEETQYF. The CDR3, as DNA: TGCGCCAGCAGTCACACACAAGAAGAGACCCAGTACTTC.

This clonotype has just a few counts. Germline is not matched at one junction end, which may reflect a read error. The rearrangement uses TRBV20-1 and TRBJ2-3; D is unclear. Germline values: CDR1 DFQATT, CDR2 SNEGSKA (reference sequence). The CDR3 consists of 16 residues. Here the CDR3 reads CSARDFLDLGTNTQYF. CDR3 DNA sequence: TGCAGTGCTAGAGATTTCCTAGACTTAGGCACAAATACGCAGTATTTT.

The gene calls are TRBV11-2 and TRBJ2-6, with TRBD1 identical over 7 bases. Germline CDR1 and CDR2: SGHAT and FQNNGV. The CDR3 totals 18 residues. Unmatched junction bases numbered 12, after V lost 5 bases and J lost 2 bases. Here the CDR3 reads CASSPIRVQGAGANVLTF. CDR3 sequence (DNA): TGTGCCAGCAGCCCTATTAGGGTGCAGGGGGCTGGGGCCAACGTCCTGACTTTC.

V gene TRBV18 combines with J gene TRBJ1-5; D gene unclear. From germline, CDR1 is KGHSH and CDR2 LQKENI. There are 13 residues in the CDR3. Trimming shortened V by 3 bases and J by 6 bases, and 9 bases separated the two germline ends. CDR3 sequence (DNA): TGTGCCAGCTCACCTAAACTGGGTCAGCCCCAGCATTTT. The encoded protein is CASSPKLGQPQHF.

This clonotype turned up a few times. The chain carries TRBV28 and TRBJ1-2; D ambiguous. This CDR3 contains 14 residues. The V end was cut by 3 bases, the J end by 8 bases, with 16 bases between. In germline, CDR1 is MDHEN, CDR2 SYDVKM. The CDR3 region has the DNA TGTGCCAGCAGTTTCCGGCTTAAAGATTCGGGCTACACCTTC. The encoded protein is CASSFRLKDSGYTF.

The chain is built from TRBV20-1 and TRBJ2-7; D ambiguous. Per the germline V gene, CDR1 is DFQATT and CDR2 is SNEGSKA (reference sequence). V was trimmed by 0 bases and J by 0 bases, leaving 12 bases between them. This CDR3 region has 15 residues. CDR3 region: CSARDLPNLSYEQYF. The CDR3 nucleotides read TGCAGTGCTAGAGATCTGCCTAACCTCTCCTACGAGCAGTACTTC.

This clonotype has only a few counts. The J gene is TRBJ2-1, the V gene TRBV6-5; D is unclear. This CDR3 contains 15 residues. V gave up 2 bases and J gave up 6 bases, with 14 bases separating them. CDR1 is MNHEY and CDR2 is SVGAGI in the germline V gene. Here the CDR3 DNA reads TGTGCCAGCAGTTACGACTGGAAATCCCCCAATGAGCAGTTCTTC. Protein: CASSYDWKSPNEQFF.

This chain uses TRBV29-1 with TRBJ1-1; no firm D call. From germline, CDR1 is SQVTM and CDR2 ANQGSEA. This CDR3 is built from 13 residues. V lost 7 bases to trimming and J lost 3 bases, with 15 bases between them. The CDR3 loop reads CSDRAGFDTEAFF. The CDR3 bases are TGCAGCGACCGGGCCGGCTTTGACACTGAAGCTTTCTTT. Full variable domain (missing parts from reference TRBV29-1 and TRBJ1-1): SAVISQKPSRDICQRGTSLTIQCQVDSQVTMMFWYRQQPGQSLTLIATANQGSEATYESGFVIDKFPISRPNLTFSTLTVSNMSPEDSSIYLCSDRAGFDTEAFFGQGTRLTVV.

This clonotype came up many times. This chain links TRBV3-1 with TRBJ1-1; D remains ambiguous. The CDR3 loop spans 14 amino acids. The germline V gene has CDR1 LGHDT and CDR2 YNNKEL (reference sequence). With 1 base removed from V and 1 base from J, the gap between germline ends came to 7 bases. CDR3 sequence: CASSQVAENTEAFF. The CDR3 nucleotides read TGTGCCAGCAGCCAAGTCGCAGAGAACACTGAAGCTTTCTTT.

This clonotype has just a few counts. The chain uses TRBV5-5 and TRBJ2-3; 8 nucleotides align to TRBD1. This CDR3 has 14 amino acids. The J segment lost 5 bases and the V segment lost 2 bases, leaving 4 bases of the junction unmatched. Germline V gene lookup returns CDR1 SGHKS and CDR2 YYEKEE (reference sequence). CDR3 sequence reads: CASSFRGRVDTQYF. CDR3 in DNA: TGTGCCAGCAGCTTCAGGGGGCGTGTAGATACGCAGTATTTT.

In its sample, this clonotype was seen a few times. V is TRBV10-3 and J is TRBJ2-7; D perhaps matches TRBD2 (5 bases). Germline CDR1 is ENHRY and CDR2 is SYGVKD. V was pared by 4 bases and J by 2 bases, with 15 bases between. The CDR3 is made up of 15 amino acids. The DNA of the CDR3 is TGTGCCATCAGTGTCAACGTTGCGGGCCCCTACGAGCAGTACTTC. It is translated as CAISVNVAGPYEQYF.

The chain has TRBV20-1 and TRBJ1-5, with a possible D match to TRBD1 (6 bases). The CDR3 is 16 amino acids. The V end lost 5 bases, the J end lost 4 bases, and 21 bases lay between the germline ends. From germline, CDR1 is DFQATT and CDR2 SNEGSKA (reference sequence). The CDR3 here is CSAHLNRARSNQPQHF. For the CDR3, the DNA is TGCAGTGCTCACCTAAACAGGGCCCGGAGTAATCAGCCCCAGCATTTT.

V is TRBV7-6 and J is TRBJ1-5; the D is unclear. Germline-derived CDR1 and CDR2 are SGHVS and FNYEAQ. The CDR3 is made up of 13 amino acids. The V end lost 2 bases, the J end lost 5 bases, and 7 bases lay between the germline ends. The CDR3 DNA reads as TGTGCCAGCAGCTTATTCCGAGATCAGCCCCAGCATTTT. Protein sequence: CASSLFRDQPQHF.

A few counts support this clonotype. This rearrangement joins TRBV6-2 or TRBV6-3 to TRBJ2-7, with D perhaps matching TRBD1 or TRBD2 (7 bases each). The V end was cut by 3 bases, the J end by 6 bases, with 18 bases between. The germline V gene has CDR1 MNHEY and CDR2 SVGEGT. The CDR3 spans 15 residues. In DNA, the CDR3 is TGTGCCAGCAGTTATCCCCAGGGGGGGCGGTTCGAGCAGTACTTC. Amino acids: CASSYPQGGRFEQYF.

The gene calls are TRBV29-1 and TRBJ2-7; D might be TRBD1 (6 bases). The CDR3 totals 12 residues. With 8 bases removed from V and 5 bases from J, the gap between germline ends came to 16 bases. Germline V gives CDR1 SQVTM, CDR2 ANQGSEA. The CDR3 region is CSIPTGSNEQYF. The CDR3 nucleotides read TGCAGCATACCTACAGGGTCCAACGAGCAGTACTTC.

This clonotype was found a few times. This chain connects TRBV9 to TRBJ1-4; the D is unclear. Germline CDR1 is SGDLS and CDR2 is YYNGEE. The CDR3 covers 14 residues. V was clipped by 4 bases and J by 5 bases, with 12 bases between them. The CDR3: CASSLDGTNEKLFF. CDR3 in DNA: TGTGCCAGCAGCTTGGACGGTACCAATGAAAAACTGTTTTTT.

This chain links TRBV7-9 with TRBJ2-3; maybe TRBD2 (7 bases). V dropped 11 bases and J dropped 0 bases, with 18 bases sitting between them. The CDR3 runs to 15 residues. Germline V lookup: CDR1 SEHNR, CDR2 FQNEAQ (reference sequence). The DNA for the CDR3 is TGTGCCGGCGAACAGGGACTACTGAGCACAGATACGCAGTATTTT. This codes for CAGEQGLLSTDTQYF.

This clonotype was observed a handful of times. V is TRBV7-2 and J is TRBJ2-3; a possible D gene is TRBD2 (5 bases). Germline-derived CDR1 and CDR2 are SGHTA and FQGNSA. Trimming removed 5 bases at V and 0 bases at J, with 15 bases between. This CDR3 has 16 residues. CDR3 loop: CASSPQRITSTDTQYF. CDR3 DNA: TGTGCCAGCAGCCCCCAGCGGATTACTAGCACAGATACGCAGTATTTT.